A single sample is the source of the 20 T cell receptor beta chains below, sequenced in a study of siplizumab effects on memory and regulatory T cells (dated by TCRdb to the late 2010s). Receptors were amplified or captured by the immunoSEQ multiplex PCR assay. TCRdb carries this immuneACCESS record with in-frame sequences only. Its versions omit some clonotypes, under half of them owing to an unresolved V gene in the studies checked, with the rest unexplained. The sample records tens of thousands of clones, more than 85% of which are singletons. The ten largest clones represent roughly 7.1% of the sample. Sequencing input: CD8+ T cells sorted from blood. All receptors derive from a human donor in good health.

The V gene is TRBV19, the J gene TRBJ1-4; TRBD1 might be the D (6 bases). Trimming left V 6 bases short and J 8 bases short, with 16 bases between. The germline V gene encodes CDR1 LNHDA and CDR2 SQIVND (reference sequence). This CDR3 region has 14 residues. The CDR3 coding sequence is TGTGCCAGTAGCAACGAGGCCAGGGGCGAAAAACTGTTTTTT. It translates to CASSNEARGEKLFF.

This clone was detected once. The chain joins TRBV27 to TRBJ2-2; D gene ambiguous. Germline CDR1 reads MNHEY; CDR2 reads SMNVEV (reference sequence). The CDR3 covers 12 residues. V gave up 6 bases and J gave up 6 bases, with 8 bases separating them. Written as DNA, the CDR3 is TGTGCCAGCAGGGCCCAGCCCGGGGAGCTGTTTTTT. Translating gives CASRAQPGELFF.

The V gene is TRBV7-9, the J gene TRBJ2-6, with D unresolved. V was cut by 2 bases and J by 1 base, with 15 bases left in between. This CDR3 has 18 amino acids. Looked up from germline, CDR1 is SEHNR and CDR2 is FQNEAQ (reference sequence). The CDR3: CASSLLGSPLSGANVLTF. The CDR3 DNA is TGTGCCAGCAGCTTACTGGGATCCCCCCTATCTGGGGCCAACGTCCTGACTTTC.

A remark on this clone: One end of the junction fails to match germline, which may point to a read error. The chain carries TRBV7-9 and TRBJ2-6, with a weak D call TRBD1 (5 bases). CDR1 is SEHNR, CDR2 FQNEAQ, per germline (reference sequence). The CDR3 runs to 15 residues. The CDR3 nucleotides read TGTGCCAGCAGCTTAGGAGACTCTGGGGCAAACGTCCTGACTTTC. Protein: CASSLGDSGANVLTF.

The chain is built from TRBV30 and TRBJ1-1; D remains unclear. This CDR3 has 14 amino acids. V lost 2 bases and J lost 1, with 11 bases in between. Germline lookup yields CDR1 GTSNPN and CDR2 SVGIG (reference sequence). CDR3 amino acids: CAWSLEGGNTEAFF. The CDR3 nucleotides are TGTGCCTGGAGTCTAGAGGGTGGGAACACTGAAGCTTTCTTT.

The CDR3, as DNA: TGTGCCAGCAGCTTACGGGACGGATCTAGCACAGATACGCAGTATTTT. Protein: CASSLRDGSSTDTQYF. The gene calls are TRBV11-3 and TRBJ2-3, with D perhaps being TRBD1 or TRBD2 (5 bases each). Trimming took off 2 bases at V and 0 bases at J, with 12 bases between the two ends. The CDR3 runs 16 residues. Germline assignment: CDR1 SGHNT and CDR2 YENEEA.

The V and J genes are TRBV9 and TRBJ2-2, with D unclear. V was shortened by 7 bases and J by 1 base, with 5 bases between the two germline ends. Per the germline V gene, CDR1 is SGDLS and CDR2 is YYNGEE. The CDR3 is 12 residues long. The CDR3 region has the DNA TGTGCCAGCGGAAGGAACACCGGGGAGCTGTTTTTT. Translation: CASGRNTGELFF.

V usage is TRBV30 and J usage is TRBJ2-7; a weak D match, TRBD1 (7 bases). The V end lost 3 bases, the J end lost 1 base, and 13 bases lay between the germline ends. The germline V gene has CDR1 GTSNPN and CDR2 SVGIG (reference sequence). The CDR3 has 14 amino acids. CDR3 sequence: CAWRGGQKSYEQYF. The DNA of the CDR3 is TGTGCCTGGAGGGGGGGACAGAAGTCCTACGAGCAGTACTTC.

The chain joins TRBV11-3 to TRBJ2-7; 7 bases match TRBD2. The CDR3 contains 16 residues. Germline CDR1 reads SGHNT; CDR2 reads YENEEA. V lost 6 bases, J lost 2 bases, and 13 bases stayed unmatched. CDR3: CASSAWGAGSPYEQYF. The CDR3, as DNA: TGTGCCAGCAGTGCCTGGGGAGCGGGAAGCCCCTACGAGCAGTACTTC.

The sample holds one count of this clone. J is TRBJ1-1 and V is TRBV23-1; D is ambiguous. TRBV23-1 is assigned to the ORF class and has an uncertain function. Trimming removed 4 bases at V and 0 bases at J, with 21 bases between. This CDR3 contains 18 residues. The CDR3 reads CASSPPLPGFPMNTEAFF. CDR3 DNA sequence: TGCGCCAGCAGTCCCCCCCTGCCCGGGTTCCCTATGAACACTGAAGCTTTCTTT.

This sequence joins TRBV7-8 and TRBJ2-5, with D unclear. Germline CDR1 is SGHVS and CDR2 is FQNEAQ. V lost 2 bases to trimming and J lost 5 bases, with 9 bases between them. This CDR3 is built from 13 residues. Here the CDR3 reads CASSLMESETQYF. The CDR3, as DNA: TGTGCCAGCAGCTTAATGGAAAGTGAGACCCAGTACTTC.

The rearrangement links TRBV6-1 to TRBJ2-2; D gene uncertain. Trimming cost V 3 bases and J 4 bases, with 6 bases left between them. This CDR3 is 13 amino acids long. Looked up from germline, CDR1 is MNHNS and CDR2 is SASEGT. CDR3 DNA sequence: TGTGCCAGCAGTGAGGTCCTCACCGGGGAGCTGTTTTTT. This sequence encodes CASSEVLTGELFF.

The chain couples TRBV10-3 to TRBJ1-4; the D is unclear. CDR1 and CDR2 from the germline V gene are ENHRY and SYGVKD. The CDR3 covers 17 residues. Between the trimmed V and J ends, which lost 2 bases and 0 bases, there was a span of 13 bases. CDR3 sequence (DNA): TGTGCCATCAGTGAGACAGAGAGAGCGGCAACTAATGAAAAACTGTTTTTT. Protein product: CAISETERAATNEKLFF.

The genes are TRBV30 and TRBJ2-1; TRBD2 matches 8 bases. Germline V lookup: CDR1 GTSNPN, CDR2 SVGIG (reference sequence). This CDR3 is built from 14 residues. CDR3 protein: CAGSSGGLSGEQFF. The CDR3 DNA is TGTGCTGGGTCGTCGGGGGGGCTGTCGGGAGAGCAGTTCTTC.

The chain is built from TRBV7-2 and TRBJ2-7; TRBD2 aligns across 8 bases. CDR1 SGHTA and CDR2 FQGNSA come from the germline V gene. The CDR3 length is 16 residues. With 1 base clipped from V and 3 bases from J, the junction kept 8 bases outside the gene matches. The CDR3 DNA follows: TGTGCCAGCAGCTTAGGCCCCCGGGAGGGCCTCTACGAGCAGTACTTC. The encoded protein is CASSLGPREGLYEQYF.

This clone has just one count. Germline and junction disagree at one end, which may indicate a read error. The rearrangement links TRBV2 to TRBJ1-2; D is possibly TRBD1 (6 bases). Germline CDR1 and CDR2: SNHLY and FYNNEI. CDR3 length: 14 residues. The CDR3 loop is CASSEAGANYGHTF. The DNA for the CDR3 is TGTGCCAGCAGTGAAGCGGGGGCCAACTATGGCCACACCTTC.

This clone was seen a single time. The rearrangement joins TRBV11-2 to TRBJ2-7; possibly TRBD2 for D (7 bases). V shed 1 base and J shed 4 bases, with 14 bases lying between them. The germline CDR1 and CDR2 sequences are SGHAT and FQNNGV. This CDR3 region has 15 residues. The CDR3, as DNA: TGTGCCAGCAGCTTAGGGGGGGGCAGTCTGTACGAGCAGTACTTC. Translation: CASSLGGGSLYEQYF.

CDR3 sequence (DNA): TGTGCCAGCAGTTTATCAAGCCTCCATGAGCAGTTCTTC. It is translated as CASSLSSLHEQFF. The V call is TRBV27, the J call TRBJ2-1; the D is unclear. CDR3 length: 13 amino acids. From germline, CDR1 is MNHEY and CDR2 SMNVEV (reference sequence). Trimming took 0 bases from V and 8 from J, leaving 8 bases between them.

The CDR3 bases are TGTGCCATCAGTGACCCGGACAGGGATGACTATGGCTACACCTTC. This sequence encodes CAISDPDRDDYGYTF. This sequence joins TRBV10-3 and TRBJ1-2; TRBD1 matches 8 bases. V dropped 3 bases and J dropped 3; count of bases not matched to a gene: 6. This CDR3 has 15 amino acids. CDR1 is ENHRY, CDR2 SYGVKD, per germline.

The chain recombines TRBV29-1 with TRBJ1-5, with 7 nucleotides matching TRBD1. Germline V gene lookup returns CDR1 SQVTM and CDR2 ANQGSEA. V was clipped by 8 bases and J by 2 bases; unmatched bases: 6. This CDR3 comprises 13 residues. The CDR3 protein is CSSQGVGNQPQHF. The CDR3 nucleotides read TGCAGCTCCCAGGGGGTAGGCAATCAGCCCCAGCATTTT.